The sequence of this TCR beta chain was determined in a study of blood T cell repertoires in COVID-19. CDR3 length: 16 residues. With 2 bases removed from V and 3 bases from J, the gap between germline ends came to 16 bases. Germline V lookup: CDR1 MNHEY, CDR2 SVGEGT. Produced via immunoSEQ multiplex PCR; TCRdb's table is partial and in-frame only. Of about 400,000 clones listed, 70% to 90% are singletons. The chain carries TRBV6-2 or TRBV6-3 and TRBJ1-2, with TRBD1 as a possible D gene (5 bases). The receptor's source is a woman in her thirties or forties with acute COVID-19. Input material: PBMCs or T cells enriched from blood (not recorded which). The CDR3 is CASSYAGWEVDYGYTF. In DNA, the CDR3 is TGTGCCAGCAGTTACGCAGGGTGGGAAGTCGACTATGGCTACACCTTC.